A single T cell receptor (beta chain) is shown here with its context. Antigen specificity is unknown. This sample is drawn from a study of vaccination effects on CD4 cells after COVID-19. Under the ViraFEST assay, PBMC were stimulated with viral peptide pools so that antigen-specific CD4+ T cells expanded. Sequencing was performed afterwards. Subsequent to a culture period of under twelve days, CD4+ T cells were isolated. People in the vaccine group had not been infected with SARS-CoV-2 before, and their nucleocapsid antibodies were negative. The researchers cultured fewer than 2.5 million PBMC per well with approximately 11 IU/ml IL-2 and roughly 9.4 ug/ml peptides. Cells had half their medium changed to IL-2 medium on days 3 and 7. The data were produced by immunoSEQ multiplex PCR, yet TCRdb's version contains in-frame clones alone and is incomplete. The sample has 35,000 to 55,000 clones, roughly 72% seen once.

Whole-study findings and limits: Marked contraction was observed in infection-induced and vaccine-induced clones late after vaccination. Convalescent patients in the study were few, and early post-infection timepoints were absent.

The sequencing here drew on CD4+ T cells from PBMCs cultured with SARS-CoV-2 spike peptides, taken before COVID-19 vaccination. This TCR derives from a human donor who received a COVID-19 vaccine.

CDR3 region: CASIEGPYGYTF. Written as DNA, the CDR3 is TGTGCCAGCATCGAGGGGCCTTATGGCTACACCTTC. The chain recombines TRBV28 with TRBJ1-2; weak D call: TRBD1 (5 bases). Germline V CDR1 and CDR2: MDHEN, SYDVKM. With 7 bases removed from V and 5 bases from J, the gap between germline ends came to 11 bases. CDR3 length: 12 residues.